The clone carrying this T cell receptor (beta chain) was observed a handful of times. Its specificity is not known. The sample originates from a study of resident and recirculating memory T cells in vitiligo. Study in general: Shave-biopsy epidermis from lesional and nonlesional skin was sequenced alongside PBMCs. General study results and limits: Vitiligo lesions lacked a unique dominant clone, and clonality varied.

V was shortened by 6 bases and J by 6 bases, with 12 bases between the two germline ends. The CDR3 length is 12 residues. The germline V gene has CDR1 ENHRY and CDR2 SYGVKD. Stability required unchanged lesions during the previous 6 months. The table came from immunoSEQ multiplex PCR; TCRdb's copy has only in-frame clones and leaves some out. The sample carries around 43,000 clones, 92% recorded once. Source material: blood. The clonotype comes from a male donor with vitiligo. The chain has TRBV10-3 and TRBJ2-7, with D tentatively TRBD1 (6 bases). CDR3 coding DNA: TGTGCCATCAGGGAACAGGGAGTCGAGCAGTACTTC. It encodes CAIREQGVEQYF.